This is a list of T cell receptor beta chains from one sample in a study of cytomegalovirus exposure and HLA in healthy donors. Assay used: immunoSEQ multiplex PCR; TCRdb lists only in-frame clones, some missing. Found here are around 200,000 clones, 79% of them singletons; the top ten hold over 2%. Material: PBMCs. The receptors stem from a woman in her forties or fifties in good health and CMV-seronegative. The CDR3 runs from the conserved cysteine through the conserved F or W. Clone size is shown for a subset of rows, as once, few, many or a class of expanded clone.

abundance	v_gene	j_gene	CDR3aa
few	TRBV7-9	TRBJ1-3	CASSPVNRPSGNTIYF
once	TRBV5-4	TRBJ2-5	CASSHDPTQQETQYF
-	TRBV19	TRBJ2-7	CATAPRDREYEQYF
-	TRBV7-2	TRBJ2-3	CASSLPLSGTPSIAQYF
-	TRBV6-1	TRBJ2-7	CASSEAAGGGSYEQYF
-	TRBV4-2	TRBJ2-7	CASSHDRDTSYEQYF
once	TRBV28	TRBJ2-1	CASSFDYGGDEQFF
-	TRBV5-1	TRBJ2-7	CASSLDARSYEQYF
-	TRBV14	TRBJ2-7	CASSQEPRRADSSYEQYF
-	TRBV13	TRBJ2-7	CASSLSGTGTHEQYF
once	TRBV5-1	TRBJ2-7	CASSLTGDEFYEQYF
few	TRBV6-5	TRBJ1-2	CASSWTGGDGYTF
once	TRBV10-3	TRBJ2-3	CAIRAGGLSTDTQYF
-	TRBV10-1	TRBJ2-1	CASSTTGGSYNEQFF
-	TRBV14	TRBJ2-1	CASSRLAGVGSYNEQFF
-	TRBV30	TRBJ2-1	CAWMGSSGGHEQFF
-	TRBV5-6	TRBJ2-7	CASSLVGVPYEQYF
-	TRBV7-9	TRBJ2-1	CSSSTGGGRRNEQFF
-	TRBV5-4	TRBJ2-5	CASSFTRGTSVGEQYF
-	TRBV28	TRBJ2-7	CASSAPGLAVNYEQYF